These 9 T cell receptor beta chains came from one sample sequenced in a study of control samples from healthy donors and cancer patients. Some clones are missing from TCRdb's copy, which holds only in-frame ones; the method was immunoSEQ multiplex PCR. The sample lists over 90,000 clones, about 89% occurring once. The sequenced sample consisted of PBMCs. All receptors derive from a man in his sixties with lung cancer.

The chain recombines TRBV7-9 with TRBJ1-1; 8 bases agree with TRBD1. The V and J ends lost 4 bases and 3 bases, in that order; junction bases with no gene match: 4. The CDR3 totals 14 residues. Germline V gives CDR1 SEHNR, CDR2 FQNEAQ (reference sequence). DNA of the CDR3: TGTGCCAGCAGCTACAAGGACAGGGACACTGAAGCTTTCTTT. Translation: CASSYKDRDTEAFF. Supplemented by reference TRBV7-9 and TRBJ1-1, the full variable domain reads DTGVSQNPRHKITKRGQNVTFRCDPISEHNRLYWYRQTLGQGPEFLTYFQNEAQLEKSRLLSDRFSAERPKGSFSTLEIQRTEQGDSAMYLCASSYKDRDTEAFFGQGTRLTVV.

In its sample, this clone was seen once. CDR3 residues: CATSDSRQGGYGYTF. As DNA, the CDR3 is TGTGCCACCAGTGATTCAAGACAGGGCGGCTATGGCTACACCTTC. This chain connects TRBV24-1 to TRBJ1-2, with TRBD1 matching over 7 bases. J was trimmed by 4 bases and V by 2 bases; bases with no gene match: 6. The CDR3 runs to 15 residues. The germline V gene has CDR1 KGHDR and CDR2 SFDVKD.

V and J are TRBV3-1 (or the pseudogene TRBV3-2) and TRBJ1-4; D unclear. Per germline, CDR1 LGHDT and CDR2 YNNKEL (reference sequence). Trimming pared 1 base from V and 7 bases from J, leaving 10 bases between. There are 14 residues in the CDR3. Written as DNA, the CDR3 is TGTGCCAGCAGCCAAGGGGGATATGGTGAAAAACTGTTTTTT. This gives the protein CASSQGGYGEKLFF.

The chain employs TRBV10-2 and TRBJ2-1; the D is unclear. The CDR3 loop spans 13 amino acids. Germline CDR1 WSHSY, CDR2 SAAADI. The V and J ends lost 1 base and 6 bases respectively, with 7 bases between them. The chain's CDR3 is CASSEYPPNEQFF. CDR3 bases: TGCGCCAGCAGTGAGTACCCCCCCAATGAGCAGTTCTTC.

V is TRBV27 and J is TRBJ1-2; tentatively, D is TRBD1 (6 bases). V shed 5 bases and J shed 8 bases, with 24 bases lying between them. The germline V gene has CDR1 MNHEY and CDR2 SMNVEV (reference sequence). The CDR3 loop spans 16 amino acids. Here the CDR3 DNA reads TGTGCCAGCAGTCCCTTAGGGGACAAAGAAACTAGCGGCTACACCTTC. Amino acids: CASSPLGDKETSGYTF.

J is TRBJ2-3 and V is TRBV24-1, with D unclear. Trimming removed 4 bases from V and 6 bases from J, with 10 bases in between. Germline V gives CDR1 KGHDR, CDR2 SFDVKD. The CDR3 consists of 13 residues. This chain's CDR3 is CATSEQFFDTQYF. In DNA form, the CDR3 reads TGTGCCACCAGTGAACAATTTTTTGATACGCAGTATTTT.

This rearrangement joins TRBV5-4 to TRBJ1-4; 8 nucleotides agree with TRBD1. The CDR3 has 14 amino acids. J lost 2 bases, V lost 7 bases, and 4 bases had no gene match. The V gene's germline CDR1 is SGHNT and CDR2 YYREEE (reference sequence). This chain's CDR3 is CASRRDRTNEKLFF. CDR3 bases: TGTGCCAGCCGCAGGGACAGGACTAATGAAAAACTGTTTTTT. The full variable domain, in which reference TRBV5-4 and TRBJ1-4 provide the parts outside the CDR3, is ETGVTQSPTHLIKTRGQQVTLRCSSQSGHNTVSWYQQALGQGPQFIFQYYREEENGRGNFPPRFSGLQFPNYSSELNVNALELDDSALYLCASRRDRTNEKLFFGSGTQLSVL.

The chain couples TRBV18 to TRBJ1-5; tentatively, D is TRBD1 (5 bases). Deletions cut 3 bases from V and 6 bases from J, with 15 bases between. Germline CDR1 is KGHSH and CDR2 is LQKENI. This CDR3 contains 15 residues. The CDR3 is CASSPDGAEFQPQHF. For the CDR3, the DNA is TGTGCCAGCTCACCGGACGGGGCGGAATTTCAGCCCCAGCATTTT.

V is TRBV7-2 and J is TRBJ1-4; no reliable D call. Germline-derived CDR1 and CDR2 are SGHTA and FQGNSA. This CDR3 contains 14 residues. Deletions cut 5 bases from V and 7 bases from J, with 14 bases between. As DNA, the CDR3 is TGTGCCAGCAGCCCGGGATATAGGGCTGAAAAACTGTTTTTT. Residues: CASSPGYRAEKLFF.